The 23 T cell receptor beta chains below all came from one sample that was sequenced in a study of graft-versus-host responses after intestinal transplantation. These receptors lack a known antigen. Produced via immunoSEQ multiplex PCR; TCRdb's table is partial and in-frame only. The table has 100,000 to 140,000 clones, about 91% seen once. The sequences come from unstimulated CD4+ T cells sorted from spleen or lymph node cells, collected before transplant. All receptors derive from a human donor who was the organ donor for an intestinal transplant.

The chain couples TRBV19 to TRBJ1-5; 7 bases map to TRBD1. CDR3 length: 19 residues. The junction had 18 bases not matched to a gene; V was cut back by 5 bases and J by 2 bases. From germline, CDR1 is LNHDA and CDR2 SQIVND (reference sequence). CDR3 loop: CASSQIQGGTILGNQPQHF. DNA of the CDR3: TGTGCCAGTAGTCAAATTCAGGGGGGGACAATTTTGGGCAATCAGCCCCAGCATTTT. The full variable domain, completed using reference TRBV19 and TRBJ1-5, is DGGITQSPKYLFRKEGQNVTLSCEQNLNHDAMYWYRQDPGQGLRLIYYSQIVNDFQKGDIAEGYSVSREKKESFPLTVTSAQKNPTAFYLCASSQIQGGTILGNQPQHFGDGTRLSIL.

This clone was counted a single time. V and J are TRBV4-1 and TRBJ2-7; 9 bases agree with TRBD1. The V and J ends lost 1 base and 5 bases, in that order; junction bases with no gene match: 15. Germline V gene sequence: CDR1 MGHRA, CDR2 YSYEKL. The CDR3 covers 18 residues. This CDR3 reads CASSQVQGATYPLNEQYF. In DNA, the CDR3 is TGCGCCAGCAGCCAAGTACAGGGGGCCACCTACCCGCTAAACGAGCAGTACTTC.

The chain is built from TRBV18 and TRBJ2-1; 9 nucleotides line up with TRBD2. Trimming cost V 3 bases and J 0 bases; bases outside gene matches: 3. Germline V gene sequence: CDR1 KGHSH, CDR2 LQKENI. The CDR3 runs 16 residues. CDR3 in DNA: TGTGCCAGCTCACCGACTAGCGGAGTCTCCTACAATGAGCAGTTCTTC. Amino acid sequence: CASSPTSGVSYNEQFF.

The chain carries TRBV7-2 and TRBJ1-2; D not certain. Germline CDR1 is SGHTA and CDR2 is FQGNSA. This CDR3 is built from 16 residues. The ends were cut back, 1 base at V and 0 bases at J, with 12 bases in the middle. The CDR3 sequence: CASSLGGSQANYGYTF. CDR3 DNA: TGTGCCAGCAGCTTAGGCGGCAGCCAAGCTAACTATGGCTACACCTTC.

The chain has TRBV7-9 and TRBJ2-5; TRBD1 aligns across 10 bases. The CDR3 runs 16 residues. In germline, CDR1 is SEHNR, CDR2 FQNEAQ (reference sequence). V trimming: 7 bases; J trimming: 1 base; junction bases outside the gene matches: 9. This CDR3 reads CASTTGQGGLQETQYF. In DNA, the CDR3 is TGTGCCAGCACCACCGGACAGGGGGGCCTCCAAGAGACCCAGTACTTC.

The chain combines TRBV6-1 with TRBJ1-1; possible D gene TRBD1, 6 bases. Germline loops: CDR1 MNHNS, CDR2 SASEGT. The CDR3 has 15 amino acids. V was cut by 6 bases and J by 6 bases, with 20 bases left in between. The CDR3 bases are TGTGCCAGCAGATCAGGGGATATTGAGGGCGCTGAAGCTTTCTTT. This codes for CASRSGDIEGAEAFF.

Turning to this clone: A read error may account for a junction end that differs from germline. The chain has TRBV7-9 and TRBJ2-7, with TRBD1 matching over 8 bases. Germline V CDR1 and CDR2: SEHNR, FQNEAQ (reference sequence). The CDR3 is 12 amino acids. CDR3 nucleotide sequence: TGTGCCAGCAGCCGCCAGTTGGGACAGGCTAATTTC. Protein: CASSRQLGQANF.

The chain uses TRBV27 and TRBJ1-2; maybe TRBD1 (5 bases). Trimming took 5 bases from V and 2 from J, leaving 12 bases between them. Looked up from germline, CDR1 is MNHEY and CDR2 is SMNVEV (reference sequence). The CDR3 loop spans 14 amino acids. CDR3 loop: CASSALRDNYGYTF. CDR3 in DNA: TGTGCCAGCAGTGCCCTCCGGGACAACTATGGCTACACCTTC.

This clone was counted between two and nine times. V and J are TRBV2 and TRBJ2-2, with 11 bases aligning to TRBD1. CDR3 length: 14 residues. CDR1 is SNHLY, CDR2 FYNNEI, per germline. With 9 bases clipped from V and 3 bases from J, the junction kept 3 bases outside the gene matches. CDR3 nucleotides: TGTGCCAGGGGACAGGGGGGCTACACCGGGGAGCTGTTTTTT. It codes for CARGQGGYTGELFF.

This CDR3 reads CASSPPSGRGDTQYF. The CDR3 region has the DNA TGTGCCAGCTCACCACCAAGCGGGAGGGGAGATACGCAGTATTTT. The genes are TRBV18 and TRBJ2-3, with 10 bases fitting TRBD2. The trim removed 0 bases at V and 5 bases at J, leaving 2 bases unmatched. Germline V gene data show CDR1 as KGHSH and CDR2 as LQKENI. This CDR3 comprises 15 residues.

The table lists this clone with a count of one. Mismatch with germline at one junction end may stem from a read error. The chain uses TRBV18 and TRBJ1-1; tentative D call: TRBD1 (5 bases). This CDR3 is 15 amino acids long. Germline CDR1 is KGHSH and CDR2 is LQKENI. DNA for the CDR3: TGTGCCGGCTCCCTCCTGGAGCAGGGTCGCACTGAAGCTTTCTTT. This translates into CAGSLLEQGRTEAFF.

The chain links TRBV11-1 to TRBJ2-6, with D possibly being TRBD1 (6 bases). The CDR3 totals 16 residues. Germline CDR1 SGHAT, CDR2 FQDESV (reference sequence). V lost 3 bases, J lost 4 bases, and 13 bases lay in between. In DNA form, the CDR3 reads TGTGCCAGCAGCTTCCCGATGGGGGCCGGGGCCAACGTCCTGACTTTC. Translation gives CASSFPMGAGANVLTF.

Note on this clone: Other DNA sequences in this sample translate to the same CDR3. The chain joins TRBV5-4 to TRBJ1-4; D call uncertain. Trimming cost V 0 bases and J 0 bases, with 3 bases left between them. Germline loops: CDR1 SGHNT, CDR2 YYREEE (reference sequence). The CDR3 is 14 residues long. The CDR3 here is CASSLGTTNEKLFF. DNA for the CDR3: TGTGCCAGCAGCTTGGGCACAACTAATGAAAAACTGTTTTTT.

The chain recombines TRBV13 with TRBJ2-5; D gene ambiguous. The germline V gene has CDR1 PRHDT and CDR2 FYEKMQ (reference sequence). V lost 4 bases, J lost 2 bases, and 11 bases lay in between. CDR3 length equals 14 residues. CDR3 nucleotide sequence: TGTGCCAGCAGCTCCCGAGGACGGCAAGAGACCCAGTACTTC. Its protein product is CASSSRGRQETQYF.

The V and J genes are TRBV9 and TRBJ1-2; D might be TRBD1 (5 bases). The CDR3 consists of 13 residues. In germline, CDR1 is SGDLS, CDR2 YYNGEE. Trimming shortened V by 0 bases and J by 8 bases, and 11 bases separated the two germline ends. For the CDR3, the DNA is TGTGCCAGCAGCGTAGACGGGGCAGGAGGCTACACCTTC. Encoded protein: CASSVDGAGGYTF. The variable domain in full, with the rest retrieved from reference TRBV9 and TRBJ1-2, is DSGVTQTPKHLITATGQRVTLRCSPRSGDLSVYWYQQSLDQGLQFLIQYYNGEERAKGNILERFSAQQFPDLHSELNLSSLELGDSALYFCASSVDGAGGYTFGSGTRLTVV.

The CDR3 nucleotides read TGTGCCAGCAGCTTAGATGGGACTAGCAATGAGCAGTTCTTC. It encodes CASSLDGTSNEQFF. V usage is TRBV11-3 and J usage is TRBJ2-1, with TRBD2 identical over 8 bases. The V segment lost 0 bases and the J segment 6 bases; nucleotides outside the gene matches: 1. The CDR3 extends over 14 amino acids. Germline-derived CDR1 and CDR2 are SGHNT and YENEEA.

V and J are TRBV15 and TRBJ1-2; 12 bases are shared with TRBD1. With V trimmed by 1 base and J by 5 bases, 8 bases remained unmatched. The CDR3 spans 17 residues. Looked up from germline, CDR1 is LNHNV and CDR2 is YYDKDF (reference sequence). Here the CDR3 DNA reads TGTGCCACCAGCAGAGTCCCGGGACAGGGGGCTGCATATGGCTACACCTTC. It translates to CATSRVPGQGAAYGYTF.

This clone was found once. The chain combines TRBV4-1 with TRBJ2-5; no reliable D call. Germline V lookup: CDR1 MGHRA, CDR2 YSYEKL. Trimming removed 0 bases from V and 2 bases from J, with 4 bases in between. This CDR3 spans 13 amino acids. The CDR3 region has the DNA TGCGCCAGCAGCCAAGAGGAGCAAGAGACCCAGTACTTC. Translation: CASSQEEQETQYF.

This chain uses TRBV5-5 with TRBJ2-4; D remains ambiguous. The V gene lost 3 bases and the J gene lost 13 bases, with 11 bases spanning the gap. Germline V gene data show CDR1 as SGHKS and CDR2 as YYEKEE (reference sequence). The CDR3 is made up of 11 amino acids. CDR3 DNA sequence: TGTGCCAGCAGCTACGGGTTGCAGCAGTACTTC. Residues: CASSYGLQQYF.

This chain connects TRBV5-1 to TRBJ2-1; D gene ambiguous. Germline CDR1 reads SGHRS; CDR2 reads YFSETQ. Trimming removed 0 bases from V and 2 bases from J, with 12 bases in between. The length of the CDR3 is 16 residues. This chain's CDR3 is CASSLVVGSPYNEQFF. The CDR3 DNA reads as TGCGCCAGCAGCTTGGTTGTAGGATCCCCCTACAATGAGCAGTTCTTC.

The chain recombines TRBV9 with TRBJ2-3; TRBD1 agrees at 9 bases. The V segment lost 2 bases and the J segment 1 base; nucleotides outside the gene matches: 5. CDR1 is SGDLS, CDR2 YYNGEE, per germline. The CDR3 is 16 amino acids. The CDR3 region has the DNA TGTGCCAGCAGCGTGGACAGGGGATTCGGCACAGATACGCAGTATTTT. Its protein is CASSVDRGFGTDTQYF.

The chain uses TRBV5-4 and TRBJ2-3, with D possibly TRBD2 on 5 matching bases. The V and J ends lost 4 bases and 0 bases respectively, with 15 bases between them. This CDR3 is built from 16 residues. Germline CDR1 and CDR2: SGHNT and YYREEE (reference sequence). The CDR3 nucleotides read TGTGCCAGCAGCCATGACTATTCCCCTAGCACAGATACGCAGTATTTT. Protein product: CASSHDYSPSTDTQYF.

This chain connects TRBV7-3 to TRBJ2-2; D is unclear. With 2 bases removed from V and 5 bases from J, the gap between germline ends came to 9 bases. Germline V gene data show CDR1 as SGHTA and CDR2 as FQGTGA. The CDR3 has 14 residues. The CDR3, as DNA: TGTGCCAGCAGCTTAGGTACCCAAACCGGGGAGCTGTTTTTT. Protein sequence: CASSLGTQTGELFF.